These 25 T cell receptor beta chains were all obtained from the same sample, sequenced in a study of control samples from healthy donors and cancer patients. Method: immunoSEQ multiplex PCR; TCRdb's copy keeps in-frame clones and lacks some. The sample yields about 48,000 clones, nearly 95% seen once. The sample was PBMCs. The receptors derive from a woman aged 50 to 60 with head and neck cancer.

The rearrangement joins TRBV30 to TRBJ2-7; TRBD1 might be the D (6 bases). This CDR3 is 13 amino acids long. V lost 1 base and J lost 1, with 8 bases in between. Germline V lookup: CDR1 GTSNPN, CDR2 SVGIG (reference sequence). CDR3 nucleotide sequence: TGTGCCTGGAGTGGACAGGATTCCTACGAGCAGTACTTC. Translated: CAWSGQDSYEQYF.

The V and J genes are TRBV5-1 and TRBJ2-3; maybe TRBD2 (7 bases). CDR3 size: 15 residues. In germline, CDR1 is SGHRS, CDR2 YFSETQ. With 0 bases removed from V and 4 bases from J, the gap between germline ends came to 12 bases. In DNA, the CDR3 is TGCGCCAGCAGCTTGGGTGGGGGGGCCGCAGATACGCAGTATTTT. Translating gives CASSLGGGAADTQYF.

The chain links TRBV2 to TRBJ2-2, with D possibly being TRBD1 (6 bases). V was clipped by 6 bases and J by 5 bases, with 16 bases between them. The germline gives CDR1 SNHLY, CDR2 FYNNEI. This CDR3 has 15 residues. The CDR3 spells CASRSTQGVTGELFF. Here the CDR3 DNA reads TGTGCCAGCAGGAGCACACAGGGAGTTACCGGGGAGCTGTTTTTT. The whole variable domain, filled in from reference TRBV2 and TRBJ2-2, reads EPEVTQTPSHQVTQMGQEVILRCVPISNHLYFYWYRQILGQKVEFLVSFYNNEISEKSEIFDDQFSVERPDGSNFTLKIRSTKLEDSAMYFCASRSTQGVTGELFFGEGSRLTVL.

The CDR3 protein is CASSVEPFTDTQYF. CDR3 nucleotide sequence: TGTGCCAGCAGCGTAGAACCGTTCACAGATACGCAGTATTTT. The chain recombines TRBV9 with TRBJ2-3; D remains ambiguous. Trimming took off 0 bases at V and 2 bases at J, with 7 bases between the two ends. Germline V CDR1 and CDR2: SGDLS, YYNGEE. The CDR3 spans 14 residues.

V gene TRBV5-4 combines with J gene TRBJ1-3; the D gene is possibly TRBD1 (6 bases). The germline gives CDR1 SGHNT, CDR2 YYREEE (reference sequence). The CDR3 contains 16 residues. Trimming took 4 bases from V and 4 from J, leaving 18 bases between them. The CDR3, as DNA: TGTGCCAGCAGCCCGCGGGCAGGGGATGGGGGAAACACCATATATTTT. Encoded protein: CASSPRAGDGGNTIYF.

The chain links TRBV7-2 to TRBJ2-3; D is unclear. The V and J ends lost 1 base and 2 bases respectively, with 13 bases between them. The CDR3 has 16 amino acids. Germline V gene data show CDR1 as SGHTA and CDR2 as FQGNSA. CDR3 nucleotide sequence: TGTGCCAGCAGCTTAGACGGCCCCACTTTCACAGATACGCAGTATTTT. Its protein is CASSLDGPTFTDTQYF.

This chain links TRBV4-3 with TRBJ1-2; perhaps TRBD1 as D (5 bases). CDR1 is LGHNA and CDR2 is YSLEER in the germline V gene. The CDR3 is 16 residues long. The ends were cut back, 0 bases at V and 8 bases at J, with 19 bases in the middle. In DNA, the CDR3 is TGCGCCAGCAGCCAAGACTATCCAGGGAGGCGCCGGGGCTACACCTTC. This sequence encodes CASSQDYPGRRRGYTF.

This rearrangement joins TRBV11-2 to TRBJ2-7; 8 nucleotides line up with TRBD1. V dropped 5 bases and J dropped 0; count of bases not matched to a gene: 6. Germline lookup yields CDR1 SGHAT and CDR2 FQNNGV. The CDR3 totals 15 residues. The CDR3 region is CASSKGTGVSYEQYF. The DNA for the CDR3 is TGTGCCAGCAGCAAAGGGACAGGAGTCTCCTACGAGCAGTACTTC.

V usage is TRBV21-1 and J usage is TRBJ1-1. TRBV21-1 is termed a pseudogene. The CDR3 is 16 residues long. CDR3 in DNA: TGTGCCAGCAGCAAACGCCCCCTCGCGGCTAACACTGAAGCTTTCTTT. It is translated as CASSKRPLAANTEAFF.

The CDR3 DNA sequence: TGTGCCAGTAGTACCAGCGGGGTAGAGCAGTACTTC. Amino acid sequence: CASSTSGVEQYF. V and J are TRBV19 and TRBJ2-7; TRBD2 matches at 7 bases. The germline gives CDR1 LNHDA, CDR2 SQIVND (reference sequence). The CDR3 spans 12 residues. The trim removed 4 bases at V and 7 bases at J, leaving 4 bases unmatched.

The V and J genes are TRBV5-4 and TRBJ2-7; possible D gene TRBD1, 6 bases. V gave up 4 bases and J gave up 0 bases, with 8 bases separating them. The germline V gene has CDR1 SGHNT and CDR2 YYREEE (reference sequence). The CDR3 extends over 13 amino acids. The CDR3 loop is CASSPDSSYEQYF. The CDR3 region has the DNA TGTGCCAGCAGCCCGGACAGCTCCTACGAGCAGTACTTC.

For the CDR3, the DNA is TGTGCCAGCAGTGTCCGGGACAGGGGACTTCCGCCATGGACGGAGCCCCAGCATTTT. Translation: CASSVRDRGLPPWTEPQHF. The chain combines TRBV6-1 with TRBJ1-5; 10 bases line up with TRBD1. Germline lookup yields CDR1 MNHNS and CDR2 SASEGT. V gave up 4 bases and J gave up 8 bases; unmatched junction bases: 20. The CDR3 totals 19 residues.

The V and J genes are TRBV5-4 and TRBJ2-3, with D perhaps TRBD1 or TRBD2 (5 bases each). The V end lost 2 bases, the J end lost 9 bases, and 13 bases lay between the germline ends. Germline V CDR1 and CDR2: SGHNT, YYREEE (reference sequence). CDR3 size: 13 residues. This chain's CDR3 is CASSLWDLNTQYF. The CDR3, as DNA: TGTGCCAGCAGCTTATGGGACCTAAACACGCAGTATTTT. Looking up the rest from reference TRBV5-4 and TRBJ2-3 gives the full variable domain: ETGVTQSPTHLIKTRGQQVTLRCSSQSGHNTVSWYQQALGQGPQFIFQYYREEENGRGNFPPRFSGLQFPNYSSELNVNALELDDSALYLCASSLWDLNTQYFGPGTRLTVL.

The chain is built from TRBV5-1 and TRBJ2-2, with D maybe TRBD2 (6 bases). The CDR3 is made up of 15 amino acids. V gave up 3 bases and J gave up 5 bases, with 14 bases separating them. Germline V lookup: CDR1 SGHRS, CDR2 YFSETQ. The CDR3 here is CASSWRDSLTGELFF. The DNA for the CDR3 is TGCGCCAGCAGCTGGAGGGACTCCCTGACCGGGGAGCTGTTTTTT.

The chain couples TRBV2 to TRBJ1-1, with 9 positions matching TRBD1. Per the germline V gene, CDR1 is SNHLY and CDR2 is FYNNEI. V was pared by 2 bases and J by 4 bases, with 5 bases of the junction left unmatched. The CDR3 loop spans 15 amino acids. The CDR3 coding sequence is TGTGCCAGCAGTGAAAGGGGGACAGGGTCCACTGAAGCTTTCTTT. It encodes CASSERGTGSTEAFF.

This sequence joins TRBV3-1 (or the pseudogene TRBV3-2) and TRBJ1-6; a possible D gene is TRBD1 (6 bases). The CDR3 is 16 residues long. Germline V gene data show CDR1 as LGHDT and CDR2 as YNNKEL (reference sequence). The V end was cut by 3 bases, the J end by 1 base, with 10 bases between. The CDR3 DNA sequence: TGTGCCAGCAGCCAGAGGGGGAAGTCCTATAATTCACCCCTCCACTTT. Residues: CASSQRGKSYNSPLHF.

The V call is TRBV6-2 or TRBV6-3, the J call TRBJ2-3; 11 bases line up with TRBD2. The CDR3 has 16 residues. The germline V gene has CDR1 MNHEY and CDR2 SVGEGT. V trimming: 4 bases; J trimming: 2 bases; junction bases outside the gene matches: 5. CDR3 DNA: TGTGCCAGCAGTTTTAGCGGGAGGGATAACACAGATACGCAGTATTTT. Translated: CASSFSGRDNTDTQYF.

CDR3 in amino acids: CASSLGRERGEQFF. CDR3 DNA: TGTGCCAGCAGCTTAGGCAGGGAACGGGGGGAGCAGTTCTTC. V usage is TRBV11-2 and J usage is TRBJ2-1; possible D gene TRBD2, 6 bases. From germline, CDR1 is SGHAT and CDR2 FQNNGV. The CDR3 runs 14 residues. The ends were cut back, 1 base at V and 10 bases at J, with 14 bases in the middle.

The rearrangement links TRBV7-2 to TRBJ2-1, with 10 bases lining up with TRBD1. Germline V gene sequence: CDR1 SGHTA, CDR2 FQGNSA. The CDR3 covers 16 residues. The V gene end was trimmed by 5 bases and the J gene end by 2 bases; junction bases not matched to a gene: 6. In DNA form, the CDR3 reads TGTGCCAGCAGCGCGACCGGGACAGGGGCCTACAATGAGCAGTTCTTC. Translating it yields CASSATGTGAYNEQFF. The whole variable domain, filled in from reference TRBV7-2 and TRBJ2-1, reads GAGVSQSPSNKVTEKGKDVELRCDPISGHTALYWYRQSLGQGLEFLIYFQGNSAPDKSGLPSDRFSAERTGGSVSTLTIQRTQQEDSAVYLCASSATGTGAYNEQFFGPGTRLTVL.

The V call is TRBV15, the J call TRBJ2-7; 7 bases match TRBD1. The CDR3 is 14 amino acids. The germline CDR1 and CDR2 sequences are LNHNV and YYDKDF (reference sequence). Unmatched junction bases numbered 5, after V lost 6 bases and J lost 0 bases. CDR3 region: CATSPGQSSYEQYF. The DNA of the CDR3 is TGTGCCACCAGTCCGGGACAGAGCTCCTACGAGCAGTACTTC.

The chain recombines TRBV6-1 with TRBJ1-1; the match to TRBD1 covers 7 bases. CDR1 and CDR2 (germline): MNHNS, SASEGT. The CDR3 length is 14 residues. With 2 bases clipped from V and 1 base from J, the junction kept 1 base outside the gene matches. In nucleotides, the CDR3 is TGTGCCAGCAGTGAAAACAGGGGGAACACTGAAGCTTTCTTT. Protein sequence: CASSENRGNTEAFF.

The chain joins TRBV3-1 (or the pseudogene TRBV3-2) to TRBJ2-5, with a weak D call TRBD2 (6 bases). The V gene's germline CDR1 is LGHDT and CDR2 YNNKEL (reference sequence). V lost 4 bases and J lost 1, with 10 bases in between. This CDR3 comprises 14 residues. The CDR3 region is CASSPPGGQETQYF. CDR3 sequence (DNA): TGTGCCAGCAGCCCGCCCGGGGGCCAAGAGACCCAGTACTTC.

Concerning this clone itself: The junction differs from germline at one of its ends, possibly a read error. This chain joins TRBV19 and TRBJ2-3; tentative D call: TRBD2 (6 bases). The CDR3 has 14 amino acids. Germline loops: CDR1 LNHDA, CDR2 SQIVND (reference sequence). The CDR3 DNA is TGTGCCAATAGTCCCCAAGCGGGCTCAGATACGCAGTATTTT. The encoded protein is CANSPQAGSDTQYF.

This clone is medium-sized by share. This chain joins TRBV30 and TRBJ1-5; D gene unclear. Trimming removed 0 bases from V and 2 bases from J, with 5 bases in between. The CDR3 covers 13 residues. Germline V CDR1 and CDR2: GTSNPN, SVGIG (reference sequence). Here the CDR3 DNA reads TGTGCCTGGAGTGTGATAGGCAATCAGCCCCAGCATTTT. As protein: CAWSVIGNQPQHF.

The chain recombines TRBV2 with TRBJ2-6, with 9 bases aligning to TRBD1. J was trimmed by 1 base and V by 5 bases; bases with no gene match: 6. Germline V gene lookup returns CDR1 SNHLY and CDR2 FYNNEI. This CDR3 is built from 17 residues. The CDR3 region has the DNA TGTGCCAGCAGTCCACCGGGACAGGGTTCTGGGGCCAACGTCCTGACTTTC. It specifies CASSPPGQGSGANVLTF. Drawing the rest from reference TRBV2 and TRBJ2-6, the complete variable domain is EPEVTQTPSHQVTQMGQEVILRCVPISNHLYFYWYRQILGQKVEFLVSFYNNEISEKSEIFDDQFSVERPDGSNFTLKIRSTKLEDSAMYFCASSPPGQGSGANVLTFGAGSRLTVL.